This T cell receptor (beta chain) was obtained from a study of PD-1 blockade in mismatch repair-deficient tumors. Study results and caveats: Tumor-resident clones, often absent from pretreatment blood, expanded after pembrolizumab and then contracted.

Measured with immunoSEQ multiplex PCR; TCRdb has only the in-frame clones, and not every one. The repertoire includes roughly 50,000 clones, roughly 80% of them detected once, and about 8.3% sits in the top ten. Notes on this clone: Its antigen is not identified.

The sequenced sample was peripheral blood, obtained 20 weeks after starting pembrolizumab. The receptor was isolated from an adult with mismatch repair-deficient cancer.

CDR3 in amino acids: CASSSWDRANTDTQYF. The CDR3 nucleotides read TGTGCCAGCAGCTCATGGGACAGGGCTAACACAGATACGCAGTATTTT. The chain uses TRBV7-9 and TRBJ2-3, with TRBD1 identical over 9 bases. V shed 4 bases and J 2 bases; nucleotides not matched to a gene: 7. The CDR3 contains 16 residues. CDR1 and CDR2 (germline): SEHNR, FQNEAQ (reference sequence).